This record looks at one T cell receptor beta chain sequence and its context. Antigen: not known. This sample was included in a study of early T cells in non-severe SARS-CoV-2 infection. On the study more broadly: The sequenced material was bulk RNA from unsorted whole blood, and its chains were unpaired. Findings and limits, study-wide: Matches to VDJdb favored anti-spike CD8 responses and missed private and CD4 specificities.

Researchers tagged individual cDNA molecules with unique molecular identifiers. TCRdb ran MiXCR on the 5' RACE reads and lists one entry per CDR3 protein. The sample holds 100,000 to 120,000 distinct CDR3 sequences, roughly 13% seen once. Germline V gene sequence: CDR1 SQVTM, CDR2 ANQGSEA. The CDR3 runs to 13 residues. V lost 4 bases to trimming and J lost 3 bases, with 13 bases between them. This TCR was recovered from an adult who was a healthcare worker with PCR-confirmed SARS-CoV-2 infection or an uninfected control (not recorded which). The chain is built from TRBV29-1 and TRBJ2-7; D is possibly TRBD1 (6 bases). The sequencing used whole blood, collected at baseline. CDR3 region: CSVGGHQFYEQYF. The CDR3 nucleotides read TGCAGCGTTGGGGGACACCAGTTCTACGAGCAGTACTTC.